A selection of T cell receptor beta chains follows, all from one sample in a study of control samples from healthy donors and cancer patients. The protocol was immunoSEQ multiplex PCR, while the TCRdb copy is restricted to in-frame clones and leaves out a portion. The sample has roughly 120,000 clones; roughly 91% are singletons. The specimen was PBMCs. All receptors come from a man in his forties or fifties with head and neck cancer. CDR3s include the opening cysteine and the closing phenylalanine or tryptophan. The order of the fields is J gene, clone size, V gene, D gene, CDR3 DNA, CDR3 protein. D genes are given only for firm matches. Size tells how often a clone was seen (once, few, many) or the class of an expanded clone, and some rows leave it out.

J: TRBJ1-2
size: NA
V: TRBV19
D: TRBD1
DNA: TGTGCCAGTAGTATAGCGACAGGGGGGATTAACTATGGCTACACCTTC
CDR3: CASSIATGGINYGYTF

J: TRBJ1-5
size: NA
V: TRBV28
D: TRBD1
DNA: TGTGCCAGCAGTCCGACAGGGGGCGAAAGTCAGCCCCAGCATTTT
CDR3: CASSPTGGESQPQHF

J: TRBJ2-3
size: NA
V: TRBV13
D: NA
DNA: TGTGCCAGCAGCTTAAAACTAACCACAGATACGCAGTATTTT
CDR3: CASSLKLTTDTQYF

J: TRBJ2-5
size: NA
V: TRBV15
D: NA
DNA: TGTGCCACCAGCTTGTCCCCGATAGCACAAGAGACCCAGTACTTC
CDR3: CATSLSPIAQETQYF

J: TRBJ2-4
size: few
V: TRBV4-3
D: TRBD2
DNA: TGCGCCAGCAGCCAAGATTCCCTAGCGGGGGGGTTAAACATTCAGTACTTC
CDR3: CASSQDSLAGGLNIQYF

J: TRBJ1-6
size: NA
V: TRBV6-5
D: NA
DNA: TGTGCCACCCAGGCGGGGGGGGATTCACCCCTCCACTTT
CDR3: CATQAGGDSPLHF

J: TRBJ1-4
size: NA
V: TRBV9
D: NA
DNA: TGTGCCAGCAGCCCCCGGGCGACTACGGAAAAACTGTTTTTT
CDR3: CASSPRATTEKLFF

J: TRBJ1-2
size: NA
V: TRBV7-9
D: TRBD1
DNA: TGTGCCAGCAGCCGGACAGGGTCTTTGGGCAACTATGGCTACACCTTC
CDR3: CASSRTGSLGNYGYTF

J: TRBJ2-5
size: NA
V: TRBV6-5
D: TRBD2
DNA: TGTGCCAGCAGTCCAAGCGGGGGGGATGAGACCCAGTACTTC
CDR3: CASSPSGGDETQYF

J: TRBJ1-2
size: NA
V: TRBV21-1
D: NA
DNA: TGTGCCAGCAGCACCTGGGACAGCCTTTATGGCTACACCTTC
CDR3: CASSTWDSLYGYTF